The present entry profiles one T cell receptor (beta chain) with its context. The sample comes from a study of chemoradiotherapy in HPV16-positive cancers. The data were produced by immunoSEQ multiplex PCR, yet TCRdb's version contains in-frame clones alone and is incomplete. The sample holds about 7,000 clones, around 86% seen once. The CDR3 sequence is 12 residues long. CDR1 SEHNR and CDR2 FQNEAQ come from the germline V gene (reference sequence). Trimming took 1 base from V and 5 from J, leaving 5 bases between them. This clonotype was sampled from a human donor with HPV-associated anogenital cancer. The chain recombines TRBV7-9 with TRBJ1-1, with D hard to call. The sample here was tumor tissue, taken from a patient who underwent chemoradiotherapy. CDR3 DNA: TGTGCCAGCAGCTTAGGTGAAACTGAAGCTTTCTTT. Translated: CASSLGETEAFF.